These 19 T cell receptor beta chains were all obtained from the same sample, sequenced in a study of blood T cell repertoires in COVID-19. The protocol was immunoSEQ multiplex PCR, while the TCRdb copy is restricted to in-frame clones and leaves out a portion. In the table there are about 280,000 clones, approximately 85% of which are singletons. The sequenced sample consisted of peripheral blood. Receptors originate from a woman in her 70s with acute or convalescent COVID-19.

This chain links TRBV19 with TRBJ2-3; TRBD1 matches at 10 bases. The CDR3 covers 13 residues. Germline V gene sequence: CDR1 LNHDA, CDR2 SQIVND (reference sequence). V gave up 9 bases and J gave up 1 base; unmatched junction bases: 1. The CDR3 DNA reads as TGTGCCAGCGGGACAGGGGGCACAGATACGCAGTATTTT. Residues: CASGTGGTDTQYF.

The chain is built from TRBV5-4 and TRBJ2-2; D perhaps matches TRBD2 (6 bases). The CDR3 is 17 residues long. The V gene's germline CDR1 is SGHNT and CDR2 YYREEE (reference sequence). V was trimmed by 0 bases and J by 5 bases, leaving 17 bases between them. In nucleotides, the CDR3 is TGTGCCAGCAGCTTGGGTGCCCGACTAGGTGGGACCGGGGAGCTGTTTTTT. It yields the protein CASSLGARLGGTGELFF.

The chain couples TRBV2 to TRBJ2-2; 10 bases align to TRBD1. Germline CDR1 and CDR2: SNHLY and FYNNEI. The CDR3 has 15 residues. Trimming removed 6 bases from V and 7 bases from J; junction bases left unmatched: 8. The CDR3 bases are TGTGCCAGCAGCTTGGACAGGGGGGTCGGCGGGGAGCTGTTTTTT. This codes for CASSLDRGVGGELFF.

In its sample, this clone was seen once. The chain employs TRBV30 and TRBJ1-1; TRBD1 aligns across 7 bases. The V gene end was trimmed by 2 bases and the J gene end by 1 base; junction bases not matched to a gene: 1. CDR1 and CDR2 (germline): GTSNPN, SVGIG (reference sequence). This CDR3 is 13 amino acids long. CDR3 amino acids: CAWSRGRNTEAFF. CDR3 in DNA: TGTGCCTGGAGTAGGGGGCGGAACACTGAAGCTTTCTTT.

This chain links TRBV29-1 with TRBJ2-2; D call uncertain. The germline V and J ends were trimmed by 5 bases and 1 base, with 17 bases remaining between them. The CDR3 spans 16 residues. Germline CDR1 and CDR2: SQVTM and ANQGSEA. The CDR3: CSVPGRFGQNTGELFF. CDR3 bases: TGCAGCGTTCCGGGTCGGTTCGGCCAGAACACCGGGGAGCTGTTTTTT.

The chain uses TRBV5-4 and TRBJ2-3; TRBD2 matches 12 bases. Germline V gene sequence: CDR1 SGHNT, CDR2 YYREEE (reference sequence). The CDR3 is 15 residues long. V trimming: 0 bases; J trimming: 8 bases; junction bases outside the gene matches: 4. CDR3 loop: CASSLATSGGGTQYF. The CDR3 nucleotides read TGTGCCAGCAGCTTGGCGACTAGCGGGGGCGGTACGCAGTATTTT.

This clone was seen just once. The gene calls are TRBV27 and TRBJ1-6; no reliable D call. Germline lookup yields CDR1 MNHEY and CDR2 SMNVEV (reference sequence). V was trimmed by 3 bases and J by 6 bases, leaving 9 bases between them. The CDR3 is 14 residues long. CDR3 coding DNA: TGTGCCAGCAGTTTCGGGATATCTAATTCACCCCTCCACTTT. It translates to CASSFGISNSPLHF.

This chain connects TRBV5-4 to TRBJ2-1; TRBD2 matches at 12 bases. With V trimmed by 6 bases and J by 6 bases, 7 bases remained unmatched. Germline V gene lookup returns CDR1 SGHNT and CDR2 YYREEE (reference sequence). This CDR3 comprises 15 residues. This chain's CDR3 is CASTPGTSGFNEQFF. The DNA of the CDR3 is TGTGCCAGCACCCCCGGGACTAGCGGGTTCAATGAGCAGTTCTTC.

The chain couples TRBV6-5 to TRBJ1-3, with 8 bases aligning to TRBD1. J gave up 2 bases and V 6 bases, and 3 bases lay outside the gene matches. Germline assignment: CDR1 MNHEY and CDR2 SVGAGI. The CDR3 length is 14 residues. CDR3 loop: CASRRTGPGNTIYF. The CDR3 DNA follows: TGTGCCAGCAGGCGGACAGGGCCTGGAAACACCATATATTTT.

The V and J genes are TRBV6-5 and TRBJ2-5, with D possibly being TRBD2 (7 bases). The V and J ends lost 6 bases and 4 bases respectively, with 15 bases between them. Germline CDR1 reads MNHEY; CDR2 reads SVGAGI. The CDR3 length is 14 residues. The CDR3 protein is CASRPGGPGETQYF. Here the CDR3 DNA reads TGTGCCAGCAGACCCGGGGGGCCAGGAGAGACCCAGTACTTC.

This chain connects TRBV28 to TRBJ2-1, with TRBD2 matching 9 bases. V lost 2 bases and J lost 4; bases outside the gene matches: 3. The CDR3 is 15 residues long. Germline V gene data show CDR1 as MDHEN and CDR2 as SYDVKM. CDR3 sequence (DNA): TGTGCCAGCAGTTTAATTAGCGGGGGTTACAATGAGCAGTTCTTC. It specifies CASSLISGGYNEQFF.

This chain joins TRBV6-4 and TRBJ1-2; unclear D gene. V lost 6 bases and J lost 8, with 16 bases in between. CDR3 size: 13 residues. CDR1 MRHNA and CDR2 SNTAGT come from the germline V gene. DNA for the CDR3: TGTGCCAGCAGGCCGGATGCAACGGGAGGCTACACCTTC. Its protein is CASRPDATGGYTF.

The CDR3 DNA reads TGCGCCAGCGGTGGCGGGGGGAGCGGTGAGACCCAGTACTTC. Protein sequence: CASGGGGSGETQYF. This chain connects TRBV5-1 to TRBJ2-5; 8 nucleotides match TRBD2. V was clipped by 7 bases and J by 5 bases; unmatched bases: 10. Germline CDR1 and CDR2: SGHRS and YFSETQ. CDR3 length equals 14 residues.

V is TRBV6-5 and J is TRBJ1-5; 10 bases line up with TRBD1. Germline assignment: CDR1 MNHEY and CDR2 SVGAGI. With 7 bases clipped from V and 7 bases from J, the junction kept 7 bases outside the gene matches. The CDR3 spans 14 residues. CDR3 sequence reads: CASTGTGARQPQHF. Written as DNA, the CDR3 is TGTGCCAGCACCGGGACAGGGGCGAGACAGCCCCAGCATTTT.

The chain carries TRBV28 and TRBJ2-7; D possibly corresponds to TRBD1 (7 bases). The CDR3 consists of 16 residues. Germline-derived CDR1 and CDR2 are MDHEN and SYDVKM. Trimming cost V 3 bases and J 1 base, with 16 bases left between them. The DNA for the CDR3 is TGTGCCAGCAGTTTGGGTCCAGGGGGGTTGTCCTACGAGCAGTACTTC. Translation: CASSLGPGGLSYEQYF. The entire variable domain, with the rest obtained from reference TRBV28 and TRBJ2-7, is as follows: DVKVTQSSRYLVKRTGEKVFLECVQDMDHENMFWYRQDPGLGLRLIYFSYDVKMKEKGDIPEGYSVSREKKERFSLILESASTNQTSMYLCASSLGPGGLSYEQYFGPGTRLTVT.

The chain combines TRBV24-1 with TRBJ2-3; 8 bases are a match to TRBD2. J gave up 4 bases and V 9 bases, and 8 bases lay outside the gene matches. CDR1 is KGHDR, CDR2 SFDVKD, per germline. This CDR3 has 14 amino acids. CDR3 sequence reads: CATGTSSPPDTQYF. The CDR3 nucleotides read TGTGCCACCGGGACTAGTAGTCCCCCAGATACGCAGTATTTT.

V and J are TRBV7-9 and TRBJ1-5; possible D gene TRBD1, 5 bases. CDR1 and CDR2 from the germline V gene are SEHNR and FQNEAQ (reference sequence). The CDR3 is 15 amino acids. The germline V and J ends were trimmed by 1 base and 2 bases, with 9 bases remaining between them. The chain's CDR3 is CASSLGGHGNQPQHF. Written as DNA, the CDR3 is TGTGCCAGCAGCTTAGGGGGCCATGGCAATCAGCCCCAGCATTTT.

The chain carries TRBV4-1 and TRBJ1-5; D is perhaps TRBD1 (5 bases). Germline values: CDR1 MGHRA, CDR2 YSYEKL. The V gene lost 3 bases and the J gene lost 4 bases, with 19 bases spanning the gap. The CDR3 consists of 17 residues. CDR3 region: CASSQVSGRGGNQPQHF. CDR3 in DNA: TGCGCCAGCAGCCAGGTATCAGGGCGGGGGGGGAATCAGCCCCAGCATTTT.

This chain links TRBV7-2 with TRBJ2-2; D possibly corresponds to TRBD1 (6 bases). CDR3 length: 14 residues. Germline CDR1 is SGHTA and CDR2 is FQGNSA. Trimming cost V 5 bases and J 6 bases, with 13 bases left between them. CDR3 protein: CASSTNRAAGELFF. Written as DNA, the CDR3 is TGTGCCAGCAGCACTAACAGGGCGGCCGGGGAGCTGTTTTTT.